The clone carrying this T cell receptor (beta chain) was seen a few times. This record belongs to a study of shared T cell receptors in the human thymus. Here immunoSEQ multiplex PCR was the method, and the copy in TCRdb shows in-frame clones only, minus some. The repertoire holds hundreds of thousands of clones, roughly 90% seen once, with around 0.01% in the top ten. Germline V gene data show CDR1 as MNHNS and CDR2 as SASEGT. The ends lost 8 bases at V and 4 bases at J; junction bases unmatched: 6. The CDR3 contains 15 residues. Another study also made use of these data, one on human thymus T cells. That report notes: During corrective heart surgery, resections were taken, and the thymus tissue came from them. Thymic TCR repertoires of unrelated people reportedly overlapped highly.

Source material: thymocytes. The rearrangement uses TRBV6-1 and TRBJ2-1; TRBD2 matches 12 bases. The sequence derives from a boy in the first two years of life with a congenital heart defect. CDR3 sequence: CASRPSGRAYNEQFF. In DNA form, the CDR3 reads TGTGCCAGCCGGCCTAGCGGGAGGGCATACAATGAGCAGTTCTTC.